A selection of T cell receptor beta chains follows, all from one sample in a study of early T cells in non-severe SARS-CoV-2 infection. TCRdb re-analysed the 5' RACE reads in MiXCR, keeping a single row per CDR3 protein. The sample comprises about 35,000 distinct CDR3 sequences, 4.5% to 7% of which are singletons, and about 4.7% rests with the top ten. Sequenced material: whole blood, taken at baseline. These receptor sequences come from an adult who was a healthcare worker with PCR-confirmed SARS-CoV-2 infection or an uninfected control (not recorded which). The CDR3 runs from the conserved cysteine through the conserved F or W. Each record gives: V gene, clone size, J gene, D gene, CDR3 DNA, CDR3 protein. A D gene is named only where the DNA matches it firmly. Size is stated for part of the rows, as once, few or many counts, or as a class when the clone is expanded.

>TRBV18|-|TRBJ2-7|TRBD2
TGTGCCAGCTCACCACCGGGAGGGTGGGGAGAGGAGTACTTC
CASSPPGGWGEEYF
>TRBV6-5|many|TRBJ2-1|TRBD2
TGTGCCAGCAGTCCTAGCGGGAGTTACAATGAGCAGTTCTTC
CASSPSGSYNEQFF
>TRBV7-9|many|TRBJ2-2|-
TGTGCCAGCAGAGGCACCGGGGAGCTGTTTTTT
CASRGTGELFF
>TRBV20-1|-|TRBJ1-1|TRBD1
TGCAGTGCCAGAGTGGGGCAGGGGGCAGGAGATACTGAAGCTTTCTTT
CSARVGQGAGDTEAFF
>TRBV29-1|many|TRBJ1-2|-
TGCAGCGTCCAAGACTGGGGGGACGGCTACACCTTC
CSVQDWGDGYTF
>TRBV5-6|many|TRBJ2-3|-
TGTGCCAGCAGCAGGACTAGCACAGATACGCAGTATTTT
CASSRTSTDTQYF
>TRBV19|many|TRBJ1-2|-
TGTGCCAGTAGTATTTCGGTATATGGCTACACCTTC
CASSISVYGYTF
>TRBV30|many|TRBJ1-1|-
TGTGCCTGGAGTGTACGTTGGGGGGTAGATATGAACACTGAAGCTTTCTTT
CAWSVRWGVDMNTEAFF
>TRBV20-1|many|TRBJ2-4|-
TGCAGTGCTAGCCCGGGACGGAAAAACATTCAGTACTTC
CSASPGRKNIQYF
>TRBV20-1|many|TRBJ2-7|TRBD2
TGCAGTGCTACCGGACGGACTAGCTCCTACGAGCAGTACTTC
CSATGRTSSYEQYF
>TRBV12-3/TRBV12-4|-|TRBJ2-3|-
TGTGCCAGCAGTTCCTCGGGAGCGGCCCCCCGGTATTTT
CASSSSGAAPRYF
>TRBV5-4|few|TRBJ2-1|TRBD2
TGTGCCAGCAGCCCGGGACTAGCGACTGAGCAGTTCTTC
CASSPGLATEQFF
>TRBV3-1|-|TRBJ2-5|-
TGTGCCAGCAGCCAAGATCTGTCGGGAGCGACAGGGCTAGAGACCCAGTACTTC
CASSQDLSGATGLETQYF
>TRBV7-2|many|TRBJ1-5|-
TGTGCCAGCAGCTTAGTGGGCACCAGGGAGCCCCAGCATTTT
CASSLVGTREPQHF
>TRBV29-1|many|TRBJ2-1|TRBD2
TGCAGCGTTCCTAGCGGGAGGAGCTCCTACAATGAGCAGTTCTTC
CSVPSGRSSYNEQFF
>TRBV7-3|many|TRBJ1-2|-
TGTGCCAGCAGTTTGGGTCTAGGGTATGGCTACACCTTC
CASSLGLGYGYTF
>TRBV6-6|many|TRBJ1-2|-
TGTGCCAGCAGTCTGAGGGGGGGCGGCTACACCTTC
CASSLRGGGYTF
>TRBV7-9|many|TRBJ2-7|TRBD1
TGTGCCAGCAGCCTAGGACAGGGGGCCGACGAGCAGTACTTC
CASSLGQGADEQYF